This TCR beta chain was captured in a study of blood T cell repertoires in COVID-19. Study processing details: Reference gene primer amplification in the assay estimated nucleated cell counts. Data came from immunoSEQ multiplex PCR; TCRdb stores just in-frame clones and leaves some out. V, J and clone size are taken as reported in that table, and D and trimming were inferred from the DNA itself. This repertoire shows 90,000 or so clones, around 86% found once; its top ten account for about 8%. V lost 1 base and J 2 bases, leaving 9 bases between the germline ends. The CDR3 length is 14 residues. Germline CDR1 MNHNS, CDR2 SASEGT. This clone was picked up a small number of times.

The origin of this receptor is a man aged 50 to 59 with active COVID-19. The sequenced material came from peripheral blood. V gene TRBV6-1 combines with J gene TRBJ2-7; tentative D call: TRBD1 (6 bases). The CDR3 protein is CASSEGQVTYEQYF. The CDR3 DNA follows: TGTGCCAGCAGTGAAGGACAGGTCACCTACGAGCAGTACTTC.